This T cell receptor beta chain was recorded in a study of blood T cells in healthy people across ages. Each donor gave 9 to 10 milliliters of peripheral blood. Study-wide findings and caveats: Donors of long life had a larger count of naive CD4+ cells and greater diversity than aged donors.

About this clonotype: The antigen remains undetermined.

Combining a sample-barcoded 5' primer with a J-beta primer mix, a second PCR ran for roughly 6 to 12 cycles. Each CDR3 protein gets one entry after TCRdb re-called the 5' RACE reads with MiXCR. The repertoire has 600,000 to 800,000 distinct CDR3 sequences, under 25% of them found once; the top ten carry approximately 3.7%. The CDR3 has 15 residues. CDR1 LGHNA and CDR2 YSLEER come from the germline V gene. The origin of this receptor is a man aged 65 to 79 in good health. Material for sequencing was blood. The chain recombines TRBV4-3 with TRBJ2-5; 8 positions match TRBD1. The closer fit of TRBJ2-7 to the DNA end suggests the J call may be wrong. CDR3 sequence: CASSQSTGDLYEQYF. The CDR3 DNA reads TGCGCCAGCAGCCAATCGACAGGGGACCTCTACGAGCAGTACTTC.